The 15 T cell receptor beta chains listed next were all sequenced from one sample in a study of human T cells and chemical hapten exposure. TCRdb called the RACE reads again in MiXCR, with one record for every CDR3 protein. The sample has 350,000 to 400,000 distinct CDR3 sequences; 6% to 7% are singletons. Noted time point: patch test 2, 6 weeks after DPC sensitization. The treatment: therapeutic diphenylcyclopropenone sensitization with weekly scalp DPC. Here the sequenced sample was whole blood, taken in connection with sensitization to the hapten diphenylcyclopropenone (DPC). The receptors derive from a woman under 30 with alopecia areata. Some clones in this sample may be carry-over from other donors' samples.

This clonotype appeared many times. This chain joins TRBV6-5 and TRBJ1-5, with 8 bases matching TRBD1. In germline, CDR1 is MNHEY, CDR2 SVGAGI. The J segment lost 4 bases and the V segment lost 6 bases, leaving 5 bases of the junction unmatched. This CDR3 has 14 amino acids. In nucleotides, the CDR3 is TGTGCCAGCAGCCCATACAGGGGGAATCAGCCCCAGCATTTT. As protein: CASSPYRGNQPQHF.

The chain is built from TRBV5-1 and TRBJ1-1; D is undetermined. Germline CDR1 reads SGHRS; CDR2 reads YFSETQ. The CDR3 loop spans 14 amino acids. Trimming removed 1 base at V and 0 bases at J, with 7 bases between. The CDR3 DNA reads TGCGCCAGCAGCTTGTTCGATATGAACACTGAAGCTTTCTTT. Translation: CASSLFDMNTEAFF.

This clonotype was seen a few times. V usage is TRBV15 and J usage is TRBJ1-3; D unresolved. The CDR3 runs 16 residues. The V gene's germline CDR1 is LNHNV and CDR2 YYDKDF (reference sequence). Trimming removed 3 bases at V and 0 bases at J, with 12 bases between. CDR3 sequence: CATSSKHDYSGNTIYF. In DNA form, the CDR3 reads TGTGCCACCAGCAGCAAACACGACTACTCTGGAAACACCATATATTTT.

This clonotype was recorded at least ten times. The chain couples TRBV6-1 to TRBJ2-3; maybe TRBD2 (6 bases). The CDR3 is 15 amino acids. Trimming left V 8 bases short and J 2 bases short, with 17 bases between. Germline loops: CDR1 MNHNS, CDR2 SASEGT. CDR3 in DNA: TGTGCCAGCCATCTGTGGCGGGGAACCACAGATACGCAGTATTTT. Protein product: CASHLWRGTTDTQYF.

V usage is TRBV6-5 and J usage is TRBJ2-7; perhaps TRBD1 as D (6 bases). Trimming shortened V by 3 bases and J by 4 bases, and 10 bases separated the two germline ends. Germline CDR1 MNHEY, CDR2 SVGAGI. This CDR3 region has 13 residues. The CDR3 loop reads CASSYGRGYEQYF. The DNA for the CDR3 is TGTGCCAGCAGTTATGGCAGGGGTTACGAGCAGTACTTC.

Ten or more counts support this clonotype. This rearrangement joins TRBV4-2 to TRBJ1-4, with a weak D call TRBD1 (5 bases). CDR3 size: 15 residues. V lost 3 bases, J lost 8 bases, and 16 bases lay in between. Germline CDR1 LGHNA, CDR2 YNFKEQ. CDR3 residues: CASSQGGAVWEKLFF. The CDR3 region has the DNA TGTGCCAGCAGCCAGGGAGGGGCGGTGTGGGAAAAACTGTTTTTT.

The chain couples TRBV7-2 to TRBJ1-1; D gene ambiguous. This CDR3 spans 14 amino acids. Trimming stripped 2 bases from V and 8 bases from J, with 15 bases between. From germline, CDR1 is SGHTA and CDR2 FQGNSA. CDR3 sequence (DNA): TGTGCCAGCAGCTTATCCCTGGCGGCCCCAGAAGCTTTCTTT. It codes for CASSLSLAAPEAFF. The whole variable domain, filled in from reference TRBV7-2 and TRBJ1-1, reads GAGVSQSPSNKVTEKGKDVELRCDPISGHTALYWYRQSLGQGLEFLIYFQGNSAPDKSGLPSDRFSAERTGGSVSTLTIQRTQQEDSAVYLCASSLSLAAPEAFFGQGTRLTVV.

This clonotype was observed a handful of times. The gene calls are TRBV2 and TRBJ1-1; a possible D gene is TRBD1 (5 bases). This CDR3 has 14 amino acids. The V end lost 7 bases, the J end lost 3 bases, and 15 bases lay between the germline ends. Per germline, CDR1 SNHLY and CDR2 FYNNEI. The chain's CDR3 is CASNAVRGYTEAFF. CDR3 bases: TGTGCCAGCAATGCGGTTCGGGGGTACACTGAAGCTTTCTTT.

This clonotype was observed at least ten times. The chain is built from TRBV20-1 and TRBJ1-5, with 12 bases lining up with TRBD1. The germline gives CDR1 DFQATT, CDR2 SNEGSKA (reference sequence). The ends lost 6 bases at V and 4 bases at J; junction bases unmatched: 7. This CDR3 is built from 15 residues. The CDR3 protein is CSAVGTGGLNQPQHF. Written as DNA, the CDR3 is TGCAGTGCGGTTGGGACAGGGGGCCTTAATCAGCCCCAGCATTTT.

The chain uses TRBV25-1 and TRBJ1-6; weak D call: TRBD1 (6 bases). Trimming took off 1 base at V and 0 bases at J, with 10 bases between the two ends. The CDR3 covers 17 residues. Germline CDR1 reads MGHDK; CDR2 reads SYGVNS. The CDR3: CASSESGGSSYNSPLHF. DNA for the CDR3: TGTGCCAGCAGTGAATCGGGGGGCAGCTCCTATAATTCACCCCTCCACTTT.

This clonotype came up many times. The rearrangement joins TRBV6-5 to TRBJ2-2; the D gene is possibly TRBD2 (5 bases). Trimming left V 0 bases short and J 5 bases short, with 10 bases between. CDR3 size: 15 residues. Germline V gene sequence: CDR1 MNHEY, CDR2 SVGAGI. CDR3 sequence: CASSYSRTLTGELFF. As DNA, the CDR3 is TGTGCCAGCAGTTACTCGAGGACTTTGACCGGGGAGCTGTTTTTT.

This clonotype was seen ten or more times. The chain couples TRBV13 to TRBJ1-6, with 7 nucleotides matching TRBD1. With V trimmed by 6 bases and J by 7 bases, 6 bases remained unmatched. Germline CDR1 and CDR2: PRHDT and FYEKMQ (reference sequence). The CDR3 extends over 14 amino acids. The CDR3 loop is CASSTGDPNSPLHF. The CDR3 bases are TGTGCCAGCAGTACAGGGGACCCCAATTCACCCCTCCACTTT.

This clonotype has a count of ten or more. This chain links TRBV27 with TRBJ1-6; a weak D match, TRBD1 (5 bases). Germline assignment: CDR1 MNHEY and CDR2 SMNVEV (reference sequence). This CDR3 contains 12 residues. Trimming shortened V by 7 bases and J by 10 bases, and 11 bases separated the two germline ends. The DNA for the CDR3 is TGTGCCAGCATTCAGGGCCACTCACCCCTCCACTTT. Its protein is CASIQGHSPLHF.

CDR3 sequence (DNA): TGTGCCAGCAGCGTAGCTACGGGGACTAGCGGATACACAGATACGCAGTATTTT. This codes for CASSVATGTSGYTDTQYF. The chain joins TRBV9 to TRBJ2-3; 11 positions match TRBD2. V lost 0 bases and J lost 2; bases outside the gene matches: 8. In germline, CDR1 is SGDLS, CDR2 YYNGEE. CDR3 length: 18 residues.

The V gene is TRBV20-1, the J gene TRBJ1-1; maybe TRBD1 (5 bases). This CDR3 is 14 amino acids long. The V and J ends lost 6 bases and 0 bases respectively, with 14 bases between them. The V gene's germline CDR1 is DFQATT and CDR2 SNEGSKA (reference sequence). The DNA for the CDR3 is TGCAGTGCCTGGGACCCAAAACTGAACACTGAAGCTTTCTTT. Translation: CSAWDPKLNTEAFF.